These 21 T cell receptor beta chains originate from one sample sequenced in a study of T-cell memory formation after mild COVID-19. Each CDR3 protein is one row after TCRdb ran MiXCR on the 5' RACE reads. The sample has about 300,000 distinct CDR3 sequences, roughly a fifth seen once. The sample taken for sequencing was PBMCs or a T cell subset sorted from them (not recorded which). Receptor source: a man younger than 35 who had mild COVID-19 (a few samples of this study predate the infection). Cell type and time point are not known.

The chain is built from TRBV27 and TRBJ2-5; 7 bases are a match to TRBD2. Per germline, CDR1 MNHEY and CDR2 SMNVEV (reference sequence). This CDR3 spans 15 amino acids. With V trimmed by 2 bases and J by 5 bases, 8 bases remained unmatched. The CDR3 DNA is TGTGCCAGCAGTTTAGGGGCGGGGGTTGGGGAGACCCAGTACTTC. Its translation is CASSLGAGVGETQYF.

This clonotype was detected ten times or more. CDR3 sequence (DNA): TGTGCCAGCAGTGGGGGCACAGGGATGGAGACCCAGTACTTC. This gives the protein CASSGGTGMETQYF. This chain connects TRBV6-1 to TRBJ2-5, with a tentative D call TRBD1 (6 bases). The germline gives CDR1 MNHNS, CDR2 SASEGT. V lost 4 bases and J 5 bases, leaving 14 bases between the germline ends. The CDR3 spans 14 residues.

This clonotype was seen many times. The V call is TRBV12-3 or TRBV12-4, the J call TRBJ2-5, with TRBD1 matching over 8 bases. V gave up 5 bases and J gave up 5 bases; unmatched junction bases: 4. CDR3 length: 13 amino acids. The CDR3 is CASSPGQVETQYF. DNA for the CDR3: TGTGCCAGCAGTCCGGGACAGGTTGAGACCCAGTACTTC.

This clonotype appeared a few times. The V and J genes are TRBV20-1 and TRBJ2-3; D gene ambiguous. Germline loops: CDR1 DFQATT, CDR2 SNEGSKA (reference sequence). The CDR3 runs 16 residues. V lost 7 bases and J lost 6, with 26 bases in between. CDR3 sequence reads: CSGAPSAHTLSDTQYF. CDR3 bases: TGCAGTGGGGCTCCCTCGGCTCACACACTGTCTGATACGCAGTATTTT.

This clonotype was found once. This chain connects TRBV7-9 to TRBJ1-2; no clear D. Per germline, CDR1 SEHNR and CDR2 FQNEAQ (reference sequence). V shed 3 bases and J shed 8 bases, with 16 bases lying between them. This CDR3 spans 14 amino acids. The CDR3 DNA reads as TGTGCCAGCAGCTTCCGGAGCCGCGTTACAGGCTACACCTTC. The encoded protein is CASSFRSRVTGYTF.

V usage is TRBV5-1 and J usage is TRBJ2-2; 8 positions match TRBD1. Germline CDR1 is SGHRS and CDR2 is YFSETQ. The length of the CDR3 is 15 residues. The junction had 6 bases not matched to a gene; V was cut back by 4 bases and J by 4 bases. The CDR3 here is CASSTGTGPTGELFF. CDR3 bases: TGCGCCAGCAGCACCGGGACAGGCCCCACCGGGGAGCTGTTTTTT.

This clonotype was counted a few times. The rearrangement joins TRBV24-1 to TRBJ2-3; 9 bases are a match to TRBD1. Unmatched junction bases numbered 8, after V lost 9 bases and J lost 5 bases. Germline CDR1 reads KGHDR; CDR2 reads SFDVKD. CDR3 size: 14 residues. The CDR3, as DNA: TGTGCCACCTCCGGGACAGGGTTTGGAGATACGCAGTATTTT. Its protein product is CATSGTGFGDTQYF.

This clonotype was seen many times. This chain uses TRBV2 with TRBJ1-6, with D hard to call. V lost 11 bases, J lost 5 bases, and 10 bases lay in between. This CDR3 comprises 12 residues. In germline, CDR1 is SNHLY, CDR2 FYNNEI. The CDR3 is CAGQTDNSPLHF. In DNA form, the CDR3 reads TGTGCCGGTCAGACGGATAATTCACCCCTCCACTTT.

In its sample, this clonotype was seen a few times. J is TRBJ1-6 and V is TRBV5-1; D gene ambiguous. The CDR3 consists of 14 residues. V shed 0 bases and J shed 10 bases, with 11 bases lying between them. Germline V gives CDR1 SGHRS, CDR2 YFSETQ. The CDR3 sequence: CASSLEFVASPLHF. In DNA form, the CDR3 reads TGCGCCAGCAGCTTGGAGTTCGTAGCGTCACCCCTCCACTTT.

V gene TRBV24-1 combines with J gene TRBJ2-3; perhaps TRBD2 as D (7 bases). With 0 bases removed from V and 1 base from J, the gap between germline ends came to 10 bases. The CDR3 spans 16 residues. Germline V gene sequence: CDR1 KGHDR, CDR2 SFDVKD. CDR3 bases: TGTGCCACCAGTGATTTGAGGCGGGGGCGCACAGATACGCAGTATTTT. It specifies CATSDLRRGRTDTQYF.

This clonotype was picked up a small number of times. The rearrangement uses TRBV12-3 or TRBV12-4 and TRBJ1-1, with 10 bases lining up with TRBD1. The CDR3 is made up of 17 amino acids. V shed 5 bases, J shed 2 bases, and the junction held 11 bases outside the gene matches. CDR3 DNA sequence: TGTGCCAGCAGTCCATGGACAGGGGGATACAAAAACACTGAAGCTTTCTTT. It translates to CASSPWTGGYKNTEAFF.

The chain couples TRBV7-2 to TRBJ2-2; D unresolved. The CDR3 length is 12 residues. From germline, CDR1 is SGHTA and CDR2 FQGNSA. V was cut by 2 bases and J by 9 bases, with 7 bases left in between. The CDR3 here is CASSLYSRELFF. The DNA for the CDR3 is TGTGCCAGCAGCTTATACTCTAGGGAGCTGTTTTTT.

The chain uses TRBV6-1 and TRBJ2-3, with D unclear. V was cut by 2 bases and J by 0 bases, with 9 bases left in between. Germline loops: CDR1 MNHNS, CDR2 SASEGT. The CDR3 has 15 amino acids. The CDR3 is CASSELPSSTDTQYF. DNA for the CDR3: TGTGCCAGCAGTGAACTACCCTCTAGCACAGATACGCAGTATTTT.

V and J are TRBV7-6 and TRBJ2-3, with a weak D call TRBD2 (7 bases). V shed 6 bases and J shed 4 bases, with 14 bases lying between them. Germline lookup yields CDR1 SGHVS and CDR2 FNYEAQ. The CDR3 is 14 residues long. CDR3 coding DNA: TGTGCCAGCAGTTCTACCGGGGGGCCAGATACGCAGTATTTT. Translation gives CASSSTGGPDTQYF.

The chain combines TRBV6-2 or TRBV6-3 with TRBJ2-5; tentatively, D is TRBD1 or TRBD2 (5 bases each). CDR3 length: 14 amino acids. The germline V gene has CDR1 MNHEY and CDR2 SVGEGT. Trimming pared 8 bases from V and 2 bases from J, leaving 15 bases between. The CDR3 DNA reads TGTGCCAGCGTCACCGGTGGGGGTCAAGAGACCCAGTACTTC. Amino acid sequence: CASVTGGGQETQYF.

The V and J genes are TRBV5-5 and TRBJ1-1; D is unclear. The V end was cut by 4 bases, the J end by 5 bases, with 12 bases between. CDR1 and CDR2 from the germline V gene are SGHKS and YYEKEE (reference sequence). The CDR3 runs 13 residues. CDR3 residues: CASSPYSGTEAFF. The CDR3 DNA reads as TGTGCCAGCAGCCCCTATAGCGGTACTGAAGCTTTCTTT.

The chain has TRBV9 and TRBJ2-3; perhaps TRBD1 as D (6 bases). Germline lookup yields CDR1 SGDLS and CDR2 YYNGEE. The V end was cut by 4 bases, the J end by 5 bases, with 26 bases between. The CDR3 contains 18 residues. CDR3: CASSPRNSGHLVRDTQYF. The DNA of the CDR3 is TGTGCCAGCAGCCCGAGAAATTCGGGACACCTCGTGAGAGATACGCAGTATTTT.

Here the CDR3 reads CASSTGTNNEQFF. The CDR3 DNA reads TGTGCCAGCAGCACCGGGACAAACAATGAGCAGTTCTTC. The V call is TRBV7-3, the J call TRBJ2-1; weak D call: TRBD1 (6 bases). Trimming removed 5 bases at V and 5 bases at J, with 10 bases between. CDR1 SGHTA and CDR2 FQGTGA come from the germline V gene. The CDR3 consists of 13 residues.

The chain carries TRBV3-1 and TRBJ2-1, with TRBD2 as a possible D gene (5 bases). This CDR3 is built from 16 residues. In germline, CDR1 is LGHDT, CDR2 YNNKEL (reference sequence). With 5 bases removed from V and 7 bases from J, the gap between germline ends came to 21 bases. The CDR3: CASSAGRTRSLNEQFF. CDR3 bases: TGTGCCAGCAGCGCGGGTCGTACCCGGTCACTGAATGAGCAGTTCTTC.

J is TRBJ2-2 and V is TRBV5-1, with D unclear. Germline assignment: CDR1 SGHRS and CDR2 YFSETQ. V was clipped by 4 bases and J by 0 bases, with 10 bases between them. The CDR3 runs to 15 residues. Written as DNA, the CDR3 is TGCGCCAGCAGCCGGCTGGCGGCGAACACCGGGGAGCTGTTTTTT. Protein sequence: CASSRLAANTGELFF.

This clonotype was counted a few times. The chain employs TRBV4-3 and TRBJ2-7; unclear D gene. Between the trimmed V and J ends, which lost 2 bases and 1 base, there was a span of 6 bases. The CDR3 length is 13 residues. Germline loops: CDR1 LGHNA, CDR2 YSLEER. CDR3 coding DNA: TGCGCCAGCAGCCAACAAGTTTCCTACGAGCAGTACTTC. It translates to CASSQQVSYEQYF.